This is a list of T cell receptor beta chains from one sample in a study of T-cell memory formation after mild COVID-19. One entry per CDR3 protein results from TCRdb running MiXCR on the 5' RACE reads. The sample lists 190,000 or so distinct CDR3 sequences, about 10% occurring once. The sample consisted of PBMCs or a T cell subset sorted from them (not recorded which). Receptors originate from a young man who had mild COVID-19 (a few samples of this study predate the infection). Cell type and time point are not known. Each CDR3 is given with its conserved first and last residue. The D gene is left open where the match is weak. Size tells how often a clone was seen (once, few, many) or the class of an expanded clone, and some rows leave it out.

V gene: TRBV7-8; J gene: TRBJ1-2; clone size: .; D gene: TRBD1; CDR3 length: 15; CDR3 protein: CASSLGDRGTYGYTF; CDR3 DNA: TGTGCCAGCAGCTTAGGGGACAGGGGGACCTATGGCTACACCTTC
V gene: TRBV7-9; J gene: TRBJ2-1; clone size: many; D gene: TRBD2; CDR3 length: 15; CDR3 protein: CASSFGTSHADEQFF; CDR3 DNA: TGTGCCAGCAGCTTCGGGACTAGTCACGCCGATGAGCAGTTCTTC
V gene: TRBV7-3; J gene: TRBJ1-1; clone size: .; D gene: .; CDR3 length: 13; CDR3 protein: CASSLNSGTEAFF; CDR3 DNA: TGTGCCAGCAGCTTAAATAGCGGCACTGAAGCTTTCTTT
V gene: TRBV15; J gene: TRBJ1-2; clone size: few; D gene: TRBD1; CDR3 length: 15; CDR3 protein: CATSRDLGGPGGYTF; CDR3 DNA: TGTGCCACCAGCAGAGATTTAGGGGGCCCGGGTGGCTACACCTTC
V gene: TRBV29-1; J gene: TRBJ2-3; clone size: .; D gene: .; CDR3 length: 16; CDR3 protein: CSVELTSSRPPGTQYF; CDR3 DNA: TGCAGCGTTGAACTGACGTCTAGCCGCCCACCTGGCACGCAGTATTTT
V gene: TRBV7-2; J gene: TRBJ1-1; clone size: few; D gene: .; CDR3 length: 15; CDR3 protein: CASSIQGGGNTEAFF; CDR3 DNA: TGTGCCAGCAGCATTCAGGGAGGGGGGAACACTGAAGCTTTCTTT
V gene: TRBV7-9; J gene: TRBJ2-1; clone size: .; D gene: .; CDR3 length: 13; CDR3 protein: CASSLVVGDNKFF; CDR3 DNA: TGTGCCAGCAGCTTAGTGGTAGGGGACAATAAGTTCTTC
V gene: TRBV7-2; J gene: TRBJ2-3; clone size: .; D gene: .; CDR3 length: 16; CDR3 protein: CASSSGTFLITDTQYF; CDR3 DNA: TGTGCCAGCAGCTCCGGGACATTCCTTATCACAGATACGCAGTATTTT
V gene: TRBV6-2/TRBV6-3; J gene: TRBJ2-5; clone size: .; D gene: .; CDR3 length: 16; CDR3 protein: CASSYGGGPARETQYF; CDR3 DNA: TGTGCCAGCAGTTACGGAGGGGGGCCGGCGCGGGAGACCCAGTACTTC
V gene: TRBV4-2; J gene: TRBJ1-4; clone size: .; D gene: .; CDR3 length: 17; CDR3 protein: CASSQDGRFGGLEKLFF; CDR3 DNA: TGTGCCAGCAGCCAAGATGGGAGATTTGGGGGGCTTGAAAAACTGTTTTTT
V gene: TRBV7-8; J gene: TRBJ1-5; clone size: many; D gene: .; CDR3 length: 13; CDR3 protein: CASSLSHDQPQHF; CDR3 DNA: TGTGCCAGCAGCCTGTCCCATGATCAGCCCCAGCATTTT
V gene: TRBV20-1; J gene: TRBJ2-3; clone size: .; D gene: .; CDR3 length: 12; CDR3 protein: CSVENAAYTQYF; CDR3 DNA: TGCAGTGTGGAGAACGCGGCCTATACGCAGTATTTT
V gene: TRBV7-2; J gene: TRBJ1-6; clone size: few; D gene: TRBD1; CDR3 length: 13; CDR3 protein: CASRDRGHSPLHF; CDR3 DNA: TGTGCCAGCCGGGACAGGGGTCATTCACCCCTCCACTTT
V gene: TRBV7-2; J gene: TRBJ2-7; clone size: .; D gene: TRBD1; CDR3 length: 15; CDR3 protein: CASSLERDRVYEQYF; CDR3 DNA: TGTGCCAGCAGCTTAGAAAGGGACAGGGTTTACGAGCAGTACTTC
V gene: TRBV3-1; J gene: TRBJ2-3; clone size: many; D gene: .; CDR3 length: 12; CDR3 protein: CASSRNTDTQYF; CDR3 DNA: TGTGCCAGCAGCCGAAACACAGATACGCAGTATTTT
V gene: TRBV5-1; J gene: TRBJ1-5; clone size: .; D gene: .; CDR3 length: 18; CDR3 protein: CASSLDLRAYNSNQPQHF; CDR3 DNA: TGCGCCAGCAGCTTGGACCTCCGGGCCTATAATAGCAATCAGCCCCAGCATTTT
V gene: TRBV4-1; J gene: TRBJ2-2; clone size: .; D gene: .; CDR3 length: 17; CDR3 protein: CASSQGSARRDTGELFF; CDR3 DNA: TGCGCCAGCAGCCAAGGTTCTGCTCGAAGAGACACCGGGGAGCTGTTTTTT
V gene: TRBV6-2/TRBV6-3; J gene: TRBJ1-1; clone size: few; D gene: .; CDR3 length: 14; CDR3 protein: CASSYPGGGEEAFF; CDR3 DNA: TGTGCCAGCAGTTACCCCGGGGGCGGCGAAGAAGCTTTCTTT
V gene: TRBV5-1; J gene: TRBJ2-5; clone size: many; D gene: TRBD1; CDR3 length: 13; CDR3 protein: CASSRTGVETQYF; CDR3 DNA: TGCGCCAGCAGCCGGACAGGGGTCGAGACCCAGTACTTC
V gene: TRBV7-2; J gene: TRBJ1-5; clone size: .; D gene: .; CDR3 length: 13; CDR3 protein: CASSFEGGQPQHF; CDR3 DNA: TGTGCCAGCAGCTTTGAGGGAGGGCAGCCCCAGCATTTT
V gene: TRBV20-1; J gene: TRBJ1-2; clone size: .; D gene: .; CDR3 length: 11; CDR3 protein: CSAPRDYGYTF; CDR3 DNA: TGCAGTGCTCCCCGGGACTATGGCTACACCTTC
V gene: TRBV4-3; J gene: TRBJ1-3; clone size: .; D gene: TRBD1; CDR3 length: 17; CDR3 protein: CASSLDISGQGGNTIYF; CDR3 DNA: TGCGCCAGCAGCCTGGATATAAGCGGACAGGGTGGAAACACCATATATTTT
V gene: TRBV20-1; J gene: TRBJ2-5; clone size: .; D gene: .; CDR3 length: 13; CDR3 protein: CSASQGTQETQYF; CDR3 DNA: TGCAGTGCTAGTCAGGGTACCCAAGAGACCCAGTACTTC
V gene: TRBV18; J gene: TRBJ1-1; clone size: few; D gene: .; CDR3 length: 15; CDR3 protein: CASSPRSGGGTEAFF; CDR3 DNA: TGTGCCAGCTCACCCCGTTCGGGGGGAGGCACTGAAGCTTTCTTT
V gene: TRBV6-5; J gene: TRBJ1-6; clone size: many; D gene: .; CDR3 length: 15; CDR3 protein: CASSRGGTGGSPLHF; CDR3 DNA: TGTGCCAGCAGTCGCGGGGGGACGGGTGGATCACCCCTCCACTTT
V gene: TRBV27; J gene: TRBJ2-2; clone size: .; D gene: .; CDR3 length: 16; CDR3 protein: CASSFIRVGEAGELFF; CDR3 DNA: TGTGCCAGCAGTTTTATCAGGGTCGGCGAAGCCGGGGAGCTGTTTTTT
V gene: TRBV20-1; J gene: TRBJ2-3; clone size: few; D gene: TRBD1; CDR3 length: 16; CDR3 protein: CSAPLKTGTTQDTQYF; CDR3 DNA: TGCAGTGCTCCTCTCAAGACAGGGACCACACAGGATACGCAGTATTTT
V gene: TRBV7-2; J gene: TRBJ2-1; clone size: .; D gene: TRBD2; CDR3 length: 15; CDR3 protein: CASSSTSGNIREQFF; CDR3 DNA: TGTGCCAGCAGTTCGACTAGCGGCAACATAAGAGAGCAGTTCTTC
V gene: TRBV20-1; J gene: TRBJ1-1; clone size: few; D gene: .; CDR3 length: 13; CDR3 protein: CSRSLGAYTEAFF; CDR3 DNA: TGCAGCCGCTCCCTGGGGGCATACACTGAAGCTTTCTTT
V gene: TRBV4-3; J gene: TRBJ2-1; clone size: .; D gene: .; CDR3 length: 18; CDR3 protein: CASSQGTRGQTLYNEQFF; CDR3 DNA: TGCGCCAGCAGCCAAGGGACCCGGGGACAAACGCTTTACAATGAGCAGTTCTTC
V gene: TRBV5-5; J gene: TRBJ1-5; clone size: .; D gene: .; CDR3 length: 13; CDR3 protein: CASSLGPHQPQHF; CDR3 DNA: TGTGCCAGCAGCTTGGGACCCCATCAGCCCCAGCATTTT
V gene: TRBV6-5; J gene: TRBJ2-3; clone size: .; D gene: .; CDR3 length: 15; CDR3 protein: CASSWGGASTDTQYF; CDR3 DNA: TGTGCCAGCAGTTGGGGGGGGGCAAGCACAGATACGCAGTATTTT
V gene: TRBV7-9; J gene: TRBJ2-4; clone size: many; D gene: .; CDR3 length: 13; CDR3 protein: CASSLRGTDIQYF; CDR3 DNA: TGTGCCAGCAGCTTGAGGGGGACGGACATTCAGTACTTC
V gene: TRBV10-3; J gene: TRBJ1-1; clone size: many; D gene: .; CDR3 length: 14; CDR3 protein: CAISESRRFTEAFF; CDR3 DNA: TGTGCCATCAGTGAGTCACGGAGGTTCACTGAAGCTTTCTTT
V gene: TRBV15; J gene: TRBJ2-5; clone size: .; D gene: .; CDR3 length: 16; CDR3 protein: CATSTLRGQPQETQYF; CDR3 DNA: TGTGCCACCAGCACCTTACGGGGGCAGCCCCAAGAGACCCAGTACTTC
V gene: TRBV5-1; J gene: TRBJ2-7; clone size: .; D gene: .; CDR3 length: 14; CDR3 protein: CASSLGGGEYEQYF; CDR3 DNA: TGCGCCAGCAGCTTGGGAGGGGGAGAGTACGAGCAGTACTTC
V gene: TRBV2; J gene: TRBJ1-1; clone size: few; D gene: TRBD1; CDR3 length: 15; CDR3 protein: CASSERTGGITEAFF; CDR3 DNA: TGTGCCAGCAGTGAACGGACAGGGGGGATCACTGAAGCTTTCTTT
V gene: TRBV5-5; J gene: TRBJ2-5; clone size: .; D gene: TRBD1; CDR3 length: 15; CDR3 protein: CASSFPTGVDETQYF; CDR3 DNA: TGTGCCAGCAGCTTCCCAACAGGGGTAGACGAGACCCAGTACTTC
V gene: TRBV5-1; J gene: TRBJ2-5; clone size: many; D gene: TRBD1; CDR3 length: 15; CDR3 protein: CASSLTGTGRKTQYF; CDR3 DNA: TGCGCCAGCAGCTTAACCGGGACAGGGAGGAAGACCCAGTACTTC